The rows below give T cell receptor beta chains drawn from one sample of a study of blood T cell repertoires in COVID-19. Assay used: immunoSEQ multiplex PCR; TCRdb lists only in-frame clones, some missing. The profile shows approximately 100,000 clones, 85% of them singletons. Sequenced material: peripheral blood. The receptors stem from a woman in her seventies with active or convalescent COVID-19. Each CDR3 is given with its conserved first and last residue. Each record gives: CDR3 length, V gene, J gene, clone size, D gene, CDR3 DNA, CDR3 protein. A D gene is named only where the DNA matches it firmly. Size is stated for part of the rows, as once, few or many counts, or as a class when the clone is expanded.

len: 14; v_gene: TRBV27; j_gene: TRBJ1-4; abundance: -; d_gene: -; CDR3nt: TGTGCCAGCAGCGGGGGAGGGTTGAGTGAAAAACTGTTTTTT; CDR3aa: CASSGGGLSEKLFF
len: 13; v_gene: TRBV27; j_gene: TRBJ2-7; abundance: -; d_gene: -; CDR3nt: TGTGCCACGGCGGGACAGCTCTCCTACGAGCAGTACTTC; CDR3aa: CATAGQLSYEQYF
len: 14; v_gene: TRBV5-1; j_gene: TRBJ2-3; abundance: -; d_gene: TRBD1; CDR3nt: TGCGCCAGCAGCGGACAGGGATACGGAGATACGCAGTATTTT; CDR3aa: CASSGQGYGDTQYF
len: 16; v_gene: TRBV7-2; j_gene: TRBJ2-7; abundance: -; d_gene: TRBD2; CDR3nt: TGTGCCAGCAGCTTAGCGGCTTCTAGCGGACACTACGAGCAGTACTTC; CDR3aa: CASSLAASSGHYEQYF
len: 16; v_gene: TRBV7-8; j_gene: TRBJ1-2; abundance: -; d_gene: TRBD1; CDR3nt: TGTGCCAGCAGCTCGAACGGGAGGACAGGGTATATTGGCTACACCTTC; CDR3aa: CASSSNGRTGYIGYTF
len: 12; v_gene: TRBV25-1; j_gene: TRBJ1-4; abundance: -; d_gene: -; CDR3nt: TGTGCCAGCATAGGGGTTGGGGAAAAACTGTTTTTT; CDR3aa: CASIGVGEKLFF
len: 15; v_gene: TRBV5-1; j_gene: TRBJ2-5; abundance: -; d_gene: -; CDR3nt: TGCGCCAGCAGCTTGGGGCCTAGCCTCGAAGAGACCCAGTACTTC; CDR3aa: CASSLGPSLEETQYF
len: 14; v_gene: TRBV10-3; j_gene: TRBJ1-4; abundance: few; d_gene: -; CDR3nt: TGTGCCGCCGCGTCAGGCCGTACTAATGAAAAACTGTTTTTT; CDR3aa: CAAASGRTNEKLFF
len: 13; v_gene: TRBV7-2; j_gene: TRBJ2-1; abundance: -; d_gene: -; CDR3nt: TGTGCCAGCAGAAAGGACATATACAATGAGCAGTTCTTC; CDR3aa: CASRKDIYNEQFF
len: 14; v_gene: TRBV6-2/TRBV6-3; j_gene: TRBJ1-1; abundance: -; d_gene: -; CDR3nt: TGTGCCAGCAGTTACGCCCAGGGGAGCACTGAAGCTTTCTTT; CDR3aa: CASSYAQGSTEAFF
len: 14; v_gene: TRBV7-8; j_gene: TRBJ1-2; abundance: -; d_gene: -; CDR3nt: TGTGCCAGCAGCTTAGCATCCGGGGTTAATACCTACACCTTC; CDR3aa: CASSLASGVNTYTF
len: 16; v_gene: TRBV4-2; j_gene: TRBJ2-1; abundance: -; d_gene: TRBD2; CDR3nt: TGTGCCAGCAGCCTACGTAGCGGGGGGGGCTACGGTGAGCAGTTCTTC; CDR3aa: CASSLRSGGGYGEQFF
len: 15; v_gene: TRBV5-3; j_gene: TRBJ1-4; abundance: few; d_gene: TRBD1; CDR3nt: TGTGCCAGAAGCTGGATGGACAGGGGTGATGAAAAACTGTTTTTT; CDR3aa: CARSWMDRGDEKLFF
len: 13; v_gene: TRBV5-1; j_gene: TRBJ2-2; abundance: -; d_gene: -; CDR3nt: TGCGCCAGCAGCCCTAGCGACACCGGGGAGCTGTTTTTT; CDR3aa: CASSPSDTGELFF
len: 17; v_gene: TRBV28; j_gene: TRBJ1-6; abundance: -; d_gene: -; CDR3nt: TGTGCCAGCAGTTTGGGGGGGGGTGGATCCTATAATTCACCCCTCCACTTT; CDR3aa: CASSLGGGGSYNSPLHF